These T cell receptor beta chains were read from a single sample in a study of blood T cell repertoires in COVID-19. TCRdb's table, derived via immunoSEQ multiplex PCR, lists solely in-frame clones and lacks some. The table includes hundreds of thousands of clones, about 89% detected once. Sequencing was carried out using peripheral blood. The receptors were gathered from a woman aged 55-69 years who had recovered from COVID-19. Each CDR3 is given with its conserved first and last residue. Each record gives: V gene, J gene, clone size, D gene, CDR3 protein, CDR3 DNA. A D gene is named only where the DNA matches it firmly. Clone size is given for some rows only: seen once, a few or many times, or a class if the clone is expanded.

v_gene: TRBV6-5
j_gene: TRBJ2-7
abundance: NA
d_gene: TRBD1
CDR3aa: CASTRGGRSPLEQYF
CDR3nt: TGTGCCAGCACCAGAGGGGGCAGGAGCCCTCTTGAGCAGTACTTC

v_gene: TRBV7-6
j_gene: TRBJ1-4
abundance: NA
d_gene: NA
CDR3aa: CASSLFKEGTRLGKLFF
CDR3nt: TGTGCCAGCAGCTTATTTAAAGAGGGCACTAGGCTGGGAAAACTGTTTTTT

v_gene: TRBV19
j_gene: TRBJ1-5
abundance: NA
d_gene: NA
CDR3aa: CASSIGGLSNQPQHF
CDR3nt: TGTGCCAGTAGTATAGGAGGCCTTAGCAATCAGCCCCAGCATTTT

v_gene: TRBV11-2
j_gene: TRBJ2-2
abundance: NA
d_gene: NA
CDR3aa: CASSRTLAGTGELFF
CDR3nt: TGTGCCAGCAGCCGAACCTTGGCAGGGACCGGGGAGCTGTTTTTT

v_gene: TRBV4-3
j_gene: TRBJ2-7
abundance: few
d_gene: NA
CDR3aa: CASSQENRDYEQYF
CDR3nt: TGCGCCAGCAGCCAAGAGAACAGGGACTACGAGCAGTACTTC

v_gene: TRBV11-2
j_gene: TRBJ2-5
abundance: few
d_gene: TRBD2
CDR3aa: CASSLDSGGGQETQYF
CDR3nt: TGTGCCAGCAGCTTAGATAGCGGGGGGGGCCAAGAGACCCAGTACTTC

v_gene: TRBV19
j_gene: TRBJ2-7
abundance: NA
d_gene: NA
CDR3aa: CASSITGSSYEQYF
CDR3nt: TGTGCCAGTAGTATAACAGGCAGCTCCTACGAGCAGTACTTC

v_gene: TRBV18
j_gene: TRBJ1-1
abundance: NA
d_gene: NA
CDR3aa: CASSPEPIPRGTEAFF
CDR3nt: TGTGCCAGCTCACCCGAACCTATTCCCAGAGGGACTGAAGCTTTCTTT

v_gene: TRBV7-3
j_gene: TRBJ2-7
abundance: NA
d_gene: TRBD1
CDR3aa: CASSLFGTGGEQYF
CDR3nt: TGTGCCAGCAGCTTATTCGGGACAGGGGGCGAGCAGTACTTC

v_gene: TRBV28
j_gene: TRBJ2-5
abundance: NA
d_gene: TRBD2
CDR3aa: CASSGGGPETQYF
CDR3nt: TGTGCCAGCAGTGGGGGGGGTCCGGAGACCCAGTACTTC

v_gene: TRBV28
j_gene: TRBJ1-5
abundance: once
d_gene: NA
CDR3aa: CASSPPGFSNQPQHF
CDR3nt: TGTGCCAGCAGTCCCCCGGGGTTCAGCAATCAGCCCCAGCATTTT

v_gene: TRBV18
j_gene: TRBJ1-2
abundance: once
d_gene: NA
CDR3aa: CASSPPSRRDGYTF
CDR3nt: TGTGCCAGCTCACCACCGAGCAGGCGGGATGGCTACACCTTC

v_gene: TRBV7-9
j_gene: TRBJ2-5
abundance: NA
d_gene: TRBD1
CDR3aa: CASSSGQYQETQYF
CDR3nt: TGTGCCAGCAGCTCGGGACAGTATCAAGAGACCCAGTACTTC

v_gene: TRBV7-3
j_gene: TRBJ2-1
abundance: few
d_gene: TRBD2
CDR3aa: CASSHTSGGNNEQFF
CDR3nt: TGTGCCAGCAGTCATACTAGCGGGGGGAACAATGAGCAGTTCTTC

v_gene: TRBV6-4
j_gene: TRBJ1-6
abundance: NA
d_gene: NA
CDR3aa: CASSDSARSPLHF
CDR3nt: TGTGCCAGCAGTGACTCAGCCCGTTCACCCCTCCACTTT

v_gene: TRBV29-1
j_gene: TRBJ2-7
abundance: NA
d_gene: TRBD2
CDR3aa: CSVGPPPSGGTYEQYF
CDR3nt: TGCAGCGTTGGCCCCCCTCCTAGCGGGGGGACGTACGAGCAGTACTTC

v_gene: TRBV9
j_gene: TRBJ2-7
abundance: NA
d_gene: NA
CDR3aa: CASSPNYHSDYEQYF
CDR3nt: TGTGCCAGCAGCCCCAACTACCACTCAGACTACGAGCAGTACTTC

v_gene: TRBV18
j_gene: TRBJ1-4
abundance: NA
d_gene: NA
CDR3aa: CASSPKGENEKLFF
CDR3nt: TGTGCCAGCTCACCAAAAGGGGAAAATGAAAAACTGTTTTTT

v_gene: TRBV19
j_gene: TRBJ1-4
abundance: NA
d_gene: TRBD1
CDR3aa: CASTPWDRDEKLFF
CDR3nt: TGTGCCAGCACACCGTGGGACAGGGATGAAAAACTGTTTTTT

v_gene: TRBV2
j_gene: TRBJ2-5
abundance: NA
d_gene: NA
CDR3aa: CASSPNQGRETQYF
CDR3nt: TGTGCCAGCAGTCCTAACCAGGGAAGAGAGACCCAGTACTTC

v_gene: TRBV6-2/TRBV6-3
j_gene: TRBJ1-5
abundance: NA
d_gene: NA
CDR3aa: CASSFGGHLQPQHF
CDR3nt: TGTGCCAGCAGTTTCGGGGGGCATCTGCAGCCCCAGCATTTT

v_gene: TRBV2
j_gene: TRBJ1-5
abundance: few
d_gene: NA
CDR3aa: CASRSPRGAQPQHF
CDR3nt: TGTGCCAGCAGGAGCCCCCGGGGAGCTCAGCCCCAGCATTTT

v_gene: TRBV19
j_gene: TRBJ2-6
abundance: NA
d_gene: NA
CDR3aa: CASTLSGANVLTF
CDR3nt: TGTGCCAGTACCCTCTCTGGGGCCAACGTCCTGACTTTC

v_gene: TRBV2
j_gene: TRBJ1-2
abundance: once
d_gene: NA
CDR3aa: CASSPGRGYGYTF
CDR3nt: TGTGCCAGCAGCCCAGGGAGGGGATATGGCTACACCTTC

v_gene: TRBV14
j_gene: TRBJ2-5
abundance: NA
d_gene: TRBD1
CDR3aa: CASSQGDREIQETQYF
CDR3nt: TGTGCCAGCAGCCAAGGGGACAGGGAGATACAAGAGACCCAGTACTTC

v_gene: TRBV27
j_gene: TRBJ1-2
abundance: NA
d_gene: NA
CDR3aa: CASRDPGGDGYTF
CDR3nt: TGTGCCAGCAGAGACCCGGGAGGCGATGGCTACACCTTC

v_gene: TRBV2
j_gene: TRBJ2-3
abundance: NA
d_gene: NA
CDR3aa: CASSETPSTDTQYF
CDR3nt: TGTGCCAGCAGTGAAACTCCGAGCACAGATACGCAGTATTTT

v_gene: TRBV7-2
j_gene: TRBJ2-7
abundance: NA
d_gene: TRBD1
CDR3aa: CASSPRQGGGSYEQYF
CDR3nt: TGTGCCAGCAGCCCGAGACAGGGCGGTGGCTCCTACGAGCAGTACTTC

v_gene: TRBV14
j_gene: TRBJ2-3
abundance: NA
d_gene: TRBD2
CDR3aa: CASSEFSGGADTQYF
CDR3nt: TGTGCCAGCAGCGAGTTTAGCGGGGGTGCAGATACGCAGTATTTT

v_gene: TRBV7-2
j_gene: TRBJ2-5
abundance: NA
d_gene: NA
CDR3aa: CASSFPFLRRETQYF
CDR3nt: TGTGCCAGCAGCTTCCCCTTTCTCCGGAGAGAGACCCAGTACTTC

v_gene: TRBV9
j_gene: TRBJ2-7
abundance: NA
d_gene: TRBD2
CDR3aa: CASSPGTRPHEQYF
CDR3nt: TGTGCCAGCAGCCCCGGGACTAGGCCGCACGAGCAGTACTTC

v_gene: TRBV9
j_gene: TRBJ2-2
abundance: NA
d_gene: NA
CDR3aa: CASSVAATGWELFF
CDR3nt: TGTGCCAGCAGCGTAGCTGCTACAGGGTGGGAGCTGTTTTTT

v_gene: TRBV3-1/TRBV3-2
j_gene: TRBJ1-2
abundance: NA
d_gene: TRBD1
CDR3aa: CASSHCLGQGGVGYTF
CDR3nt: TGTGCCAGCAGCCATTGCCTCGGACAGGGGGGGGTTGGCTACACCTTC

v_gene: TRBV5-1
j_gene: TRBJ2-3
abundance: NA
d_gene: NA
CDR3aa: CASGLSPAATWADTQYF
CDR3nt: TGCGCCAGCGGTCTATCCCCGGCGGCTACGTGGGCAGATACGCAGTATTTT

v_gene: TRBV19
j_gene: TRBJ1-1
abundance: NA
d_gene: NA
CDR3aa: CASSVLPGQSTEAFF
CDR3nt: TGTGCCAGTAGTGTCCTTCCGGGACAAAGCACTGAAGCTTTCTTT

v_gene: TRBV5-1
j_gene: TRBJ2-3
abundance: once
d_gene: TRBD2
CDR3aa: CASSLIAGTDTQYF
CDR3nt: TGCGCCAGCAGCTTGATAGCGGGGACAGATACGCAGTATTTT

v_gene: TRBV7-3
j_gene: TRBJ2-5
abundance: NA
d_gene: TRBD2
CDR3aa: CASSRGLAGGPETQYF
CDR3nt: TGTGCCAGCAGCCGGGGACTAGCGGGGGGGCCAGAGACCCAGTACTTC

v_gene: TRBV7-9
j_gene: TRBJ2-2
abundance: few
d_gene: TRBD1
CDR3aa: CASPGQGANTGELFF
CDR3nt: TGTGCCAGCCCCGGACAGGGGGCGAACACCGGGGAGCTGTTTTTT

v_gene: TRBV27
j_gene: TRBJ1-6
abundance: NA
d_gene: NA
CDR3aa: CASSLLGQKGSPLHF
CDR3nt: TGTGCCAGCAGTTTACTCGGACAGAAAGGATCACCCCTCCACTTT

v_gene: TRBV7-2
j_gene: TRBJ2-1
abundance: NA
d_gene: TRBD1
CDR3aa: CASGSGTVIYNEQFF
CDR3nt: TGTGCCAGTGGTTCCGGGACAGTTATTTACAATGAGCAGTTCTTC

v_gene: TRBV28
j_gene: TRBJ2-2
abundance: few
d_gene: TRBD2
CDR3aa: CASRRPGLAGGPNTGELFF
CDR3nt: TGTGCCAGCCGCCGACCCGGACTAGCGGGGGGACCGAACACCGGGGAGCTGTTTTTT

v_gene: TRBV6-4
j_gene: TRBJ1-5
abundance: few
d_gene: TRBD1
CDR3aa: CASSDFGTAQHF
CDR3nt: TGTGCCAGCAGTGACTTCGGGACAGCCCAGCATTTT

v_gene: TRBV11-2
j_gene: TRBJ2-3
abundance: NA
d_gene: TRBD2
CDR3aa: CASSSLAGGFTDTQYF
CDR3nt: TGTGCCAGCAGCTCTTTAGCGGGGGGCTTCACAGATACGCAGTATTTT

v_gene: TRBV4-1
j_gene: TRBJ2-3
abundance: NA
d_gene: TRBD1
CDR3aa: CASSQDGTGAFTDTQYF
CDR3nt: TGCGCCAGCAGCCAAGACGGGACAGGGGCCTTCACAGATACGCAGTATTTT

v_gene: TRBV6-5
j_gene: TRBJ1-2
abundance: NA
d_gene: NA
CDR3aa: CASSRTVNYGYTF
CDR3nt: TGTGCCAGCAGTCGGACAGTTAACTATGGCTACACCTTC

v_gene: TRBV5-5
j_gene: TRBJ1-1
abundance: NA
d_gene: NA
CDR3aa: CASSLGPGLYENTEAFF
CDR3nt: TGTGCCAGCAGCTTGGGGCCTGGGCTTTACGAGAACACTGAAGCTTTCTTT